The T cell receptor beta chain under discussion was sequenced for a study of Graves' ophthalmopathy and Graves' hyperthyroidism. The table lists this clonotype with many counts. What it binds is unknown. The CDR3 has 17 amino acids. Germline CDR1 SGHAT, CDR2 FQNNGV. V lost 2 bases and J lost 0, with 13 bases in between. TCR beta CDR3 regions were amplified from RNA transcripts. The workflow started with a first-round RT-PCR run with HTBI primers and then moved on to a second-round multiplex PCR. TCRdb re-called the multiplex PCR reads through MiXCR, storing one row per CDR3 protein. The repertoire holds roughly 420,000 distinct CDR3 sequences, with roughly 21% as singletons. Broader study findings: Ophthalmopathy was separated from stable hyperthyroidism by a 13-signature model with roughly 90% sensitivity and 75% to 83% specificity.

The sample was peripheral blood. The chain carries TRBV11-2 and TRBJ2-2; a weak D match, TRBD2 (5 bases). This TCR came from a woman aged 18-29 years with stable Graves' hyperthyroidism. CDR3 amino acids: CASSLNSPGSNTGELFF. In DNA form, the CDR3 reads TGTGCCAGCAGCTTAAACTCCCCGGGATCGAACACCGGGGAGCTGTTTTTT. Full variable domain (rest looked up from reference TRBV11-2 and TRBJ2-2): EAGVAQSPRYKIIEKRQSVAFWCNPISGHATLYWYQQILGQGPKLLIQFQNNGVVDDSQLPKDRFSAERLKGVDSTLKIQPAKLEDSAVYLCASSLNSPGSNTGELFFGEGSRLTVL.